The 11 T cell receptor beta chains given below trace back to one sample, sequenced in a study of T cells in Graves' hyperthyroidism and ophthalmopathy. Template material for amplifying TCR beta CDR3 regions consisted of RNA transcripts. The HTBI primer set drove a first-round RT-PCR of the TCR CDR3. TCRdb reprocessed the multiplex PCR reads via MiXCR and lists one record per CDR3 protein. The sample holds about 350,000 distinct CDR3 sequences, 19% seen once. The sequenced sample consisted of blood. The receptors here all came from a woman in her late teens or twenties with Graves' hyperthyroidism.

The chain has TRBV12-3 or TRBV12-4 and TRBJ2-7, with TRBD1 matching over 10 bases. This CDR3 region has 15 residues. After removal of 3 bases from V and 7 bases from J, the junction contained 9 bases not matched to a gene. CDR3 sequence: CASSFGRDRGGEQYF. CDR3 in DNA: TGTGCCAGCAGTTTCGGCCGGGACAGGGGCGGGGAGCAGTACTTC.

This clonotype occurred many times. V and J are TRBV19 and TRBJ1-5; a possible D gene is TRBD1 (6 bases). CDR1 LNHDA and CDR2 SQIVND come from the germline V gene (reference sequence). The V and J ends lost 3 bases and 4 bases respectively, with 13 bases between them. The CDR3 totals 15 residues. CDR3 nucleotides: TGTGCCAGTAGTATTCGGGACACCCAAAATCAGCCCCAGCATTTT. This codes for CASSIRDTQNQPQHF.

The chain has TRBV4-1 and TRBJ1-5; D is ambiguous. The CDR3 is 14 residues long. Per germline, CDR1 MGHRA and CDR2 YSYEKL. V lost 6 bases to trimming and J lost 2 bases, with 11 bases between them. CDR3 in amino acids: CASSSRVGNQPQHF. DNA of the CDR3: TGCGCCAGCAGTTCACGGGTGGGCAATCAGCCCCAGCATTTT.

Ten or more counts support this clonotype. The chain links TRBV12-3 or TRBV12-4 to TRBJ1-2; D is uncertain. Between the trimmed V and J ends, which lost 2 bases and 8 bases, there was a span of 18 bases. This CDR3 spans 15 amino acids. The CDR3 is CASSLQANSLRGYTF. CDR3 DNA: TGTGCCAGCAGTTTACAGGCAAATTCTTTAAGGGGCTACACCTTC.

The V gene is TRBV27, the J gene TRBJ1-3; no clear D. The germline CDR1 and CDR2 sequences are MNHEY and SMNVEV (reference sequence). The CDR3 totals 16 residues. Trimming removed 2 bases at V and 0 bases at J, with 11 bases between. The CDR3 sequence is CASSLTVRNSGNTIYF. The CDR3 DNA is TGTGCCAGCAGTTTAACGGTTCGGAACTCTGGAAACACCATATATTTT.

This clonotype was detected ten times or more. V is TRBV5-1 and J is TRBJ1-1; weak D call: TRBD1 (6 bases). The germline V gene encodes CDR1 SGHRS and CDR2 YFSETQ. The length of the CDR3 is 13 residues. Trimming stripped 4 bases from V and 2 bases from J, with 9 bases between. Here the CDR3 DNA reads TGCGCCAGCAGCCCGGACAGTAACACTGAAGCTTTCTTT. This codes for CASSPDSNTEAFF.

This clonotype appeared many times. V usage is TRBV3-1 and J usage is TRBJ1-5; the D gene is possibly TRBD1 (5 bases). Germline lookup yields CDR1 LGHDT and CDR2 YNNKEL (reference sequence). The CDR3 has 14 residues. Trimming removed 0 bases at V and 5 bases at J, with 8 bases between. Here the CDR3 reads CASSQDGGHQPQHF. The CDR3 bases are TGTGCCAGCAGCCAAGATGGGGGTCATCAGCCCCAGCATTTT. The full variable domain, its missing parts supplied by reference TRBV3-1 and TRBJ1-5, is DTAVSQTPKYLVTQMGNDKSIKCEQNLGHDTMYWYKQDSKKFLKIMFSYNNKELIINETVPNRFSPKSPDKAHLNLHINSLELGDSAVYFCASSQDGGHQPQHFGDGTRLSIL.

This clonotype was counted many times. The J gene is TRBJ2-2, the V gene TRBV28; unclear D gene. Trimming left V 5 bases short and J 5 bases short, with 9 bases between. Germline assignment: CDR1 MDHEN and CDR2 SYDVKM. CDR3 length equals 13 residues. The CDR3 nucleotides are TGTGCCAGCAGTCTTTCACGTACCGGGGAGCTGTTTTTT. It codes for CASSLSRTGELFF. Using reference TRBV28 and TRBJ2-2 for the parts outside the CDR3, the full variable domain is DVKVTQSSRYLVKRTGEKVFLECVQDMDHENMFWYRQDPGLGLRLIYFSYDVKMKEKGDIPEGYSVSREKKERFSLILESASTNQTSMYLCASSLSRTGELFFGEGSRLTVL.

This clonotype came up many times. The chain uses TRBV10-2 and TRBJ2-5, with a possible D match to TRBD2 (5 bases). The CDR3 loop spans 14 amino acids. The V end was cut by 2 bases, the J end by 7 bases, with 14 bases between. Looked up from germline, CDR1 is WSHSY and CDR2 is SAAADI. The CDR3 sequence: CASSEGRGLLTQYF. The CDR3 DNA sequence: TGCGCCAGCAGTGAGGGGCGCGGGTTACTGACCCAGTACTTC.

This clonotype was detected ten times or more. The chain employs TRBV6-5 and TRBJ1-5; TRBD1 is a possible D gene (6 bases). There are 13 residues in the CDR3. V was pared by 6 bases and J by 5 bases, with 11 bases between. Germline CDR1 and CDR2: MNHEY and SVGAGI. The CDR3, as DNA: TGTGCCAGCAGGTATGACAGGTATCAGCCCCAGCATTTT. Translated: CASRYDRYQPQHF.

In its sample, this clonotype was seen many times. This chain connects TRBV5-1 to TRBJ1-1, with a tentative D call TRBD1 (6 bases). V lost 2 bases to trimming and J lost 5 bases, with 13 bases between them. The germline gives CDR1 SGHRS, CDR2 YFSETQ. This CDR3 is built from 14 residues. The chain's CDR3 is CASSFWGLVTEAFF. The DNA for the CDR3 is TGCGCCAGCAGCTTTTGGGGGCTGGTGACTGAAGCTTTCTTT.